Included here is one TCR beta chain sequence, with context. Its specificity is not known. This CDR3 spans 14 amino acids. J lost 5 bases, V lost 1 base, and 1 base had no gene match. Germline V gene data show CDR1 as SGHVS and CDR2 as FNYEAQ. This sample was taken from a study of cytomegalovirus exposure and HLA in healthy donors. PCR employed 60 Vbeta and 13 Jbeta primers. Assay: immunoSEQ multiplex PCR; the TCRdb copy retains only in-frame clones and omits some. Of approximately 150,000 clones in the sample, around 81% were seen once. Study-wide points: HLA restriction was apparent for most CMV-associated TCR beta chains in a later analysis.

Sequenced: PBMCs. V is TRBV7-6 and J is TRBJ2-2; 7 bases map to TRBD1. The source is a woman aged 40-49 years in good health and CMV-seronegative. CDR3 sequence (DNA): TGTGCCAGCAGCTTAGAGGGGGCGACCGGGGAGCTGTTTTTT. Translation gives CASSLEGATGELFF. The full variable domain, completed using reference TRBV7-6 and TRBJ2-2, is GAGVSQSPRYKVTKRGQDVALRCDPISGHVSLYWYRQALGQGPEFLTYFNYEAQQDKSGLPNDRFSAERPEGSISTLTIQRTEQRDSAMYRCASSLEGATGELFFGEGSRLTVL.